The rows below give T cell receptor beta chains drawn from one sample of a study of graft-versus-host responses after intestinal transplantation. Sequencing used immunoSEQ multiplex PCR; TCRdb keeps in-frame clones, though not all of them. This sample has 2,500 to 3,500 clones, with about 74% found just once. The sequenced sample was ileum tissue, obtained roughly 5 and 7 days after intestinal transplantation. All receptors derive from a human patient who received an intestinal transplant, so some T cells may come from the graft donor. The CDR3 runs from the conserved cysteine through the conserved F or W. D genes are given only for firm matches. Size is stated for part of the rows, as once, few or many counts, or as a class when the clone is expanded.

d_call: NA
j_call: TRBJ2-2
v_call: TRBV9
clone_size: NA
cdr3_nt: TGTGCCAGCAGCCCCCGGCTGTTTTTCCCCAACACCGGGGAGCTGTTTTTT
cdr3_aa: CASSPRLFFPNTGELFF

d_call: NA
j_call: TRBJ2-3
v_call: TRBV25-1
clone_size: NA
cdr3_nt: TGTGCCAGCACCGTCGGGGGCCCAGATACGCAGTATTTT
cdr3_aa: CASTVGGPDTQYF

d_call: NA
j_call: TRBJ2-3
v_call: TRBV6-5
clone_size: NA
cdr3_nt: TGTGCCAGCCGTTTCCCCAGCACAGATACGCAGTATTTT
cdr3_aa: CASRFPSTDTQYF

d_call: TRBD1
j_call: TRBJ2-1
v_call: TRBV5-1
clone_size: NA
cdr3_nt: TGCGCCAGCAGCTCTAGACAGGGCTACAATGAGCAGTTCTTC
cdr3_aa: CASSSRQGYNEQFF

d_call: NA
j_call: TRBJ2-5
v_call: TRBV25-1
clone_size: NA
cdr3_nt: TGTGCCAGCAACGCGGCAGGGGCCAAAGAGACCCAGTACTTC
cdr3_aa: CASNAAGAKETQYF

d_call: NA
j_call: TRBJ1-1
v_call: TRBV14
clone_size: NA
cdr3_nt: TGTGCCAGCACCCCTAGCGGGCGCCTGGCTGAAGCTTTCTTT
cdr3_aa: CASTPSGRLAEAFF

d_call: NA
j_call: TRBJ2-2
v_call: TRBV6-1
clone_size: NA
cdr3_nt: TGTGCCAGCAGTGACAGGGCTAGGATCGGGGAGCTGTTTTTT
cdr3_aa: CASSDRARIGELFF

d_call: NA
j_call: TRBJ2-5
v_call: TRBV6-5
clone_size: NA
cdr3_nt: TGTGCCAGCAGTCAATTCAGGGGCGGAAAAGAGACCCAGTACTTC
cdr3_aa: CASSQFRGGKETQYF

d_call: NA
j_call: TRBJ2-7
v_call: TRBV25-1
clone_size: NA
cdr3_nt: TGTGCCAGCAGTGGACCTCAGGGACTCCTCTACGAGCAGTACTTC
cdr3_aa: CASSGPQGLLYEQYF

d_call: NA
j_call: TRBJ2-3
v_call: TRBV27
clone_size: NA
cdr3_nt: TGTGCCAGCAGTTTATTACTCACGGATACGCAGTATTTT
cdr3_aa: CASSLLLTDTQYF

d_call: TRBD2
j_call: TRBJ2-2
v_call: TRBV7-2
clone_size: few
cdr3_nt: TGTGCCAGCAGCCAGACTAGCGGGAGGAGGACCGGGGAGCTGTTTTTT
cdr3_aa: CASSQTSGRRTGELFF

d_call: TRBD1
j_call: TRBJ2-7
v_call: TRBV15
clone_size: NA
cdr3_nt: TGTGCCACCAGCAGGGGCTACAGGGGGTATCACTTC
cdr3_aa: CATSRGYRGYHF

d_call: NA
j_call: TRBJ2-5
v_call: TRBV19
clone_size: NA
cdr3_nt: TGTGCCAGTAGTATAGCAGGGGAAGAGACCCAGTACTTC
cdr3_aa: CASSIAGEETQYF

d_call: TRBD2
j_call: TRBJ2-1
v_call: TRBV7-2
clone_size: NA
cdr3_nt: TGTGCCAGCAGCTTAGCGCTAGCGGGGGGGCAGTTCTTC
cdr3_aa: CASSLALAGGQFF

d_call: NA
j_call: TRBJ1-5
v_call: TRBV5-1
clone_size: NA
cdr3_nt: TGCGCCAGCAGCACGTGGTTAGGACAGCCCCAGCATTTT
cdr3_aa: CASSTWLGQPQHF

d_call: NA
j_call: TRBJ2-5
v_call: TRBV10-3
clone_size: NA
cdr3_nt: TGTGCCATCAGTGTACAGGGTCGTGGCTACTCAAAAGAGACCCAGTACTTC
cdr3_aa: CAISVQGRGYSKETQYF

d_call: TRBD1
j_call: TRBJ1-1
v_call: TRBV10-2
clone_size: NA
cdr3_nt: TGCGCCAGCAGTGACAGGGGGGGGGCTGAAGCTTTCTTT
cdr3_aa: CASSDRGGAEAFF

d_call: NA
j_call: TRBJ2-2
v_call: TRBV9
clone_size: NA
cdr3_nt: TGTGCCAGCAGCGTAGCTCGCTACGGGGAGCTGTTTTTT
cdr3_aa: CASSVARYGELFF

d_call: NA
j_call: TRBJ1-6
v_call: TRBV11-2
clone_size: NA
cdr3_nt: TGTGCCAGCAGCTTCATACCCGAGCGAGGACGACCCCTCCACTTT
cdr3_aa: CASSFIPERGRPLHF

d_call: NA
j_call: TRBJ1-2
v_call: TRBV25-1
clone_size: NA
cdr3_nt: TGTGCCAGCAGTGACCCGGGGGGGGACTATGGCTACACCTTC
cdr3_aa: CASSDPGGDYGYTF

d_call: NA
j_call: TRBJ1-2
v_call: TRBV29-1
clone_size: NA
cdr3_nt: TGCAGCGTTGAAAAGAACTATGGCTACACCTTC
cdr3_aa: CSVEKNYGYTF

d_call: NA
j_call: TRBJ2-3
v_call: TRBV19
clone_size: NA
cdr3_nt: TGTGCCAGTAGTATAGGTCTGGGCGGAGATACGCAGTATTTT
cdr3_aa: CASSIGLGGDTQYF

d_call: NA
j_call: TRBJ2-7
v_call: TRBV15
clone_size: NA
cdr3_nt: TGTGCCACCAGCAGAGGAGTGGGGGGCTCCTACGAGCAGTACTTC
cdr3_aa: CATSRGVGGSYEQYF

d_call: NA
j_call: TRBJ2-7
v_call: TRBV25-1
clone_size: NA
cdr3_nt: TGTGCCAGCAGTGAAAGGGGACACTCCTACGAGCAGTACTTC
cdr3_aa: CASSERGHSYEQYF

d_call: TRBD1
j_call: TRBJ2-7
v_call: TRBV25-1
clone_size: NA
cdr3_nt: TGTGCCAGTTCCGGGACAGGGTCCTACGAGCAGTACTTC
cdr3_aa: CASSGTGSYEQYF

d_call: TRBD1
j_call: TRBJ1-4
v_call: TRBV25-1
clone_size: NA
cdr3_nt: TGTGCCAGCAGTGAGGCAGGGGGGGATCCTGAAAAACTGTTTTTT
cdr3_aa: CASSEAGGDPEKLFF

d_call: TRBD2
j_call: TRBJ2-1
v_call: TRBV13
clone_size: NA
cdr3_nt: TGTGCCAGCAGCCCCCGGACTAGCCTCAATGAGCAGTTCTTC
cdr3_aa: CASSPRTSLNEQFF

d_call: NA
j_call: TRBJ1-4
v_call: TRBV5-1
clone_size: NA
cdr3_nt: TGCGCCAGCAGCTTGGGACAGTCTAATGAAAAACTGTTTTTT
cdr3_aa: CASSLGQSNEKLFF

d_call: TRBD2
j_call: TRBJ2-1
v_call: TRBV12-5
clone_size: once
cdr3_nt: TGTGCTAGTGGTTTGTCTAGGACTAGCCCGAGCTCCTACAATGAGCAGTTCTTC
cdr3_aa: CASGLSRTSPSSYNEQFF

d_call: NA
j_call: TRBJ2-7
v_call: TRBV5-1
clone_size: NA
cdr3_nt: TGCGCCAGCAGCTTGGCAGTTTCCTACGAGCAGTACTTC
cdr3_aa: CASSLAVSYEQYF

d_call: TRBD1
j_call: TRBJ2-5
v_call: TRBV6-5
clone_size: few
cdr3_nt: TGTGCCAGCAGTTCACACTACAGGGGGAGAAAGACCCAGTACTTC
cdr3_aa: CASSSHYRGRKTQYF

d_call: NA
j_call: TRBJ2-1
v_call: TRBV27
clone_size: NA
cdr3_nt: TGTGCCAGCAGTTTACTTCGGACAAATGAGCAGTTCTTC
cdr3_aa: CASSLLRTNEQFF

d_call: TRBD2
j_call: TRBJ2-4
v_call: TRBV2
clone_size: NA
cdr3_nt: TGTGCCAGCAGTTTTCGGGGGGTCGACAAAAACATTCAGTACTTC
cdr3_aa: CASSFRGVDKNIQYF

d_call: TRBD2
j_call: TRBJ2-7
v_call: TRBV5-6
clone_size: NA
cdr3_nt: TGTGCCAGCAGCGGAACTAGCGGGAGGGCCTACGAGCAGTACTTC
cdr3_aa: CASSGTSGRAYEQYF

d_call: TRBD1
j_call: TRBJ2-5
v_call: TRBV7-2
clone_size: NA
cdr3_nt: TGTGCCAGCAGCCGGGACAGGGGGCTGGAGACCCAGTACTTC
cdr3_aa: CASSRDRGLETQYF

d_call: TRBD1
j_call: TRBJ1-4
v_call: TRBV6-5
clone_size: NA
cdr3_nt: TGTGCCAGCAGTGACAGGGTATATGAAAAACTGCTTTTT
cdr3_aa: CASSDRVYEKLLF

d_call: TRBD2
j_call: TRBJ2-5
v_call: TRBV9
clone_size: NA
cdr3_nt: TGTGCCAGCAGCGTAGATCTCGCGGGAGGGCAACAAGAGACCCAGTACTTC
cdr3_aa: CASSVDLAGGQQETQYF

d_call: TRBD2
j_call: TRBJ2-7
v_call: TRBV6-6
clone_size: few
cdr3_nt: TGTGCCAGCAGTTATAGCCTAGCGGGAGGAGTTGGCGAGCAGTACTTC
cdr3_aa: CASSYSLAGGVGEQYF

d_call: NA
j_call: TRBJ1-2
v_call: TRBV5-4
clone_size: NA
cdr3_nt: TGTGCCGGCAGCCCCCAGGGTCTAGGGGTGTATGGCTACACCTTC
cdr3_aa: CAGSPQGLGVYGYTF

d_call: NA
j_call: TRBJ1-5
v_call: TRBV30
clone_size: NA
cdr3_nt: TGTGCCTGGAGTGTACAGGGCAATCAGCCCCAGCATTTT
cdr3_aa: CAWSVQGNQPQHF